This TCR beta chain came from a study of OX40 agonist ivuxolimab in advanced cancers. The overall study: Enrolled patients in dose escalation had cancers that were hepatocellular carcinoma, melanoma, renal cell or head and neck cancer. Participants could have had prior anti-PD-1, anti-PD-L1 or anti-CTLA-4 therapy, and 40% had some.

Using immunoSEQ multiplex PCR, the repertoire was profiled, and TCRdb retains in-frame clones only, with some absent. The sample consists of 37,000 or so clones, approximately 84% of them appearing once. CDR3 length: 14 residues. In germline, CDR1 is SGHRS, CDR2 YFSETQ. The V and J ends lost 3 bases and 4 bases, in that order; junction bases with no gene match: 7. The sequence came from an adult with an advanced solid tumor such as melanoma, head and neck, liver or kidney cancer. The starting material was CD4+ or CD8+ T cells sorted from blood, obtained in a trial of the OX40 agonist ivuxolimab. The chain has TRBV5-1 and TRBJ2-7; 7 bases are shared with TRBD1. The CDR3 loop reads CASSYQGETYEQYF. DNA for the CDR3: TGCGCCAGCAGCTATCAGGGGGAAACTTACGAGCAGTACTTC.